In its sample, the clone carrying this T cell receptor (beta chain) was seen once. The antigen is unknown. CDR3 length: 15 amino acids. Germline CDR1 reads LGHNA; CDR2 reads YSLEER. The ends lost 1 base at V and 9 bases at J; junction bases unmatched: 4. Using immunoSEQ multiplex PCR, the repertoire was profiled, and TCRdb retains in-frame clones only, with some absent. This sample has some 110,000 clones; roughly 91% occur once, and the top ten carry roughly 6.9%. This entry comes from a study of T cell responses to AZD1222 COVID-19 vaccine. Study observations and caveats: In a largely white British group with more females than males, clonal diversity was possibly underestimated. Within unmutated variant regions lay the reported targets of nearly half of spike-specific TCRs.

The chain links TRBV4-3 to TRBJ2-7; TRBD2 matches 15 bases. The sequence was obtained from an adult who received the AZD1222 COVID-19 vaccine. The sample here was peripheral blood, taken 28 days after the second AZD1222 dose. CDR3: CASSQGTSGRGWQYF. The CDR3 DNA is TGCGCCAGCAGCCAAGGGACTAGCGGGAGGGGTTGGCAGTACTTC.